What follows is one T cell receptor (beta chain) and its context. This clonotype occurred many times. Its specific antigen is unknown. Base qualities are not at hand, and no much larger clone is one base apart. CDR1 MDHEN and CDR2 SYDVKM are derived from the germline V gene. V ends up 6 bases short and J 1 base short, with an unmatched junction base count of 3. The CDR3 starts with the cysteine, ends with the phenylalanine, and has 16 residues. The entry retains the CDR3 DNA only, 48 bases that are in frame from base 1. Sample treatment or condition, as interpreted from the label and publication: allogeneic hematopoietic cell transplantation with graft depleted of TCRalphabeta T cells and CD19 B cells. TCRalphabeta/CD19-depleted allogeneic hematopoietic cell grafts were given to the transplant recipients, all of whom were children. These data come from a study of T-cell reconstitution after alpha-beta-depleted transplantation in children (TCRdb year 2016). The study in broad terms: The study quantitatively tracked T-cell immune reconstitution after TCRalphabeta/CD19-depleted allogeneic hematopoietic cell transplantation in children using TCR repertoire profiling. Broad study findings and their caveats: About two months after transplant, the apparently early recovery of alphabetaT-cell counts reportedly depended on just several hundred clones that had expanded rapidly and came from non-depleted graft cells. The frequencies of hyperexpanded clones fell over the following months, and after one year, T-cell counts and TCRbeta diversity were mostly attributed to newly produced T cells. In some patients, the high TCRbeta diversity seen at day 60 was put down to recipient T cells and intrathymic progenitors that had survived conditioning.

Libraries were constructed by PCR. The data were produced on an Illumina HiSeq 2500. TCR libraries were prepared with molecular barcoding, using unique molecular identifiers to normalize TCRbeta repertoire quantification. Clones were called with MiXCR by TCRdb after fastp trimmed the public reads at Q25, and only in-frame beta chains were retained. Every entry covers one CDR3 protein and lists the most common genes and DNA from its rows. The table for this sample lists about 460,000 distinct CDR3 sequences; roughly a tenth of them were counted only once. The top ten clones comprise just over 2% of the sample.

This TCR derives from a child aged 2-15 years with inherited bone marrow failure, due to receive a stem cell transplant. The starting material was PBMCs, obtained before TCRalphabeta/CD19-depleted stem cell transplant. The chain links TRBV28 with TRBJ2-1; 13 central nucleotides agree with TRBD2. The DNA is TGTGCCAGCAGACGGGGACTAGCGGGATCCTACAATGAGCAGTTCTTC. This sequence encodes CASRRGLAGSYNEQFF.